The next 20 T cell receptor beta chains were all read from a single sample in a study of shared clonotypes between healthy human individuals. Measured with immunoSEQ multiplex PCR; TCRdb has only the in-frame clones, and not every one. The table has fewer than 850,000 clones, 72% seen once. Source material: memory CD4+ T cells sorted from blood. The subset here: CD45RA-negative fraction. These receptors were obtained from a woman aged 30 to 39 in good health.

The V gene is TRBV28, the J gene TRBJ1-3; D not certain. Germline V gene data show CDR1 as MDHEN and CDR2 as SYDVKM. V gave up 6 bases and J gave up 4 bases, with 19 bases separating them. The CDR3 has 16 amino acids. The CDR3: CASRLEVGVAGNTIYF. The CDR3 DNA reads as TGTGCCAGCAGATTAGAGGTTGGGGTCGCAGGAAACACCATATATTTT.

This clone was observed a few times. CDR3 in DNA: TGTGCCAGCAGCTTAGATGGCGGGATGGGGGAGCTGTTTTTT. Translation: CASSLDGGMGELFF. The chain carries TRBV7-9 and TRBJ2-2; tentative D call: TRBD2 (6 bases). This CDR3 has 14 amino acids. Germline CDR1 reads SEHNR; CDR2 reads FQNEAQ (reference sequence). V dropped 1 base and J dropped 8 bases, with 11 bases sitting between them.

The table lists this clone with a few counts. The gene calls are TRBV7-2 and TRBJ2-4; maybe TRBD2 (5 bases). The ends were cut back, 2 bases at V and 12 bases at J, with 8 bases in the middle. The CDR3 has 11 residues. Per germline, CDR1 SGHTA and CDR2 FQGNSA. The CDR3 loop is CASSLSGYQYF. The CDR3, as DNA: TGTGCCAGCAGCTTATCGGGGTATCAGTACTTC. The whole variable domain, remainder taken from reference TRBV7-2 and TRBJ2-4, is GAGVSQSPSNKVTEKGKDVELRCDPISGHTALYWYRQSLGQGLEFLIYFQGNSAPDKSGLPSDRFSAERTGGSVSTLTIQRTQQEDSAVYLCASSLSGYQYFGAGTRLSVL.

Concerning this clone itself: This CDR3 is also generated by other DNA sequences in the sample. The genes are TRBV9 and TRBJ2-3; no reliable D call. The CDR3 covers 13 residues. The V and J ends lost 2 bases and 2 bases respectively, with 6 bases between them. CDR1 and CDR2 from the germline V gene are SGDLS and YYNGEE. The CDR3 is CASSVGSTDTQYF. The CDR3 coding sequence is TGTGCCAGCAGCGTCGGGTCCACAGATACGCAGTATTTT. The full variable domain, with the rest looked up from reference TRBV9 and TRBJ2-3, is DSGVTQTPKHLITATGQRVTLRCSPRSGDLSVYWYQQSLDQGLQFLIQYYNGEERAKGNILERFSAQQFPDLHSELNLSSLELGDSALYFCASSVGSTDTQYFGPGTRLTVL.

This chain connects TRBV28 to TRBJ2-5; perhaps D is TRBD1 or TRBD2 (5 bases each). The germline gives CDR1 MDHEN, CDR2 SYDVKM. V lost 6 bases to trimming and J lost 5 bases, with 19 bases between them. This CDR3 has 15 residues. CDR3 in DNA: TGTGCCAGCAGAATAAGGGACGGCGGGTGGGAGACCCAGTACTTC. This sequence encodes CASRIRDGGWETQYF.

The chain carries TRBV5-1 and TRBJ2-5; a possible D gene is TRBD1 (6 bases). The V end lost 0 bases, the J end lost 5 bases, and 11 bases lay between the germline ends. The length of the CDR3 is 14 residues. CDR1 SGHRS and CDR2 YFSETQ come from the germline V gene. As DNA, the CDR3 is TGCGCCAGCAGCTTGGGGCAGGGGTACGAGACCCAGTACTTC. Translated: CASSLGQGYETQYF. Full variable domain (rest looked up from reference TRBV5-1 and TRBJ2-5): KAGVTQTPRYLIKTRGQQVTLSCSPISGHRSVSWYQQTPGQGLQFLFEYFSETQRNKGNFPGRFSGRQFSNSRSEMNVSTLELGDSALYLCASSLGQGYETQYFGPGTRLLVL.

This rearrangement joins TRBV23-1 to TRBJ2-2, with unresolved D. TRBV23-1 is filed as an ORF, its function uncertain. The CDR3 is made up of 16 amino acids. V was pared by 3 bases and J by 1 base, with 12 bases between. The CDR3: CASSHSRRLNTGELFF. In nucleotides, the CDR3 is TGCGCCAGCAGTCACTCCCGGCGGTTGAACACCGGGGAGCTGTTTTTT.

The CDR3 sequence: CASSLVGTNQPQHF. CDR3 bases: TGTGCCAGCAGCTTAGTAGGGACCAATCAGCCCCAGCATTTT. The V gene is TRBV11-2, the J gene TRBJ1-5, with D possibly being TRBD1 (5 bases). Per the germline V gene, CDR1 is SGHAT and CDR2 is FQNNGV. The CDR3 has 14 residues. V dropped 1 base and J dropped 3 bases, with 7 bases sitting between them.

V gene TRBV11-3 combines with J gene TRBJ2-1; the match to TRBD1 covers 9 bases. V shed 1 base and J 9 bases; nucleotides not matched to a gene: 4. Germline V lookup: CDR1 SGHNT, CDR2 YENEEA. This CDR3 has 14 residues. As DNA, the CDR3 is TGTGCCAGCAGCTTAGGACAGGGGGATACTGAGCAGTTCTTC. Encoded protein: CASSLGQGDTEQFF.

The genes are TRBV19 and TRBJ2-3, with 8 positions matching TRBD1. V shed 6 bases and J 4 bases; nucleotides not matched to a gene: 3. The germline V gene encodes CDR1 LNHDA and CDR2 SQIVND (reference sequence). The CDR3 consists of 13 residues. The CDR3: CASRQTGADTQYF. CDR3 nucleotides: TGTGCCAGTAGACAGACAGGGGCAGATACGCAGTATTTT.

The genes are TRBV20-1 and TRBJ1-1; D gene unclear. The ends were cut back, 3 bases at V and 3 bases at J, with 5 bases in the middle. The CDR3 runs 11 residues. The germline CDR1 and CDR2 sequences are DFQATT and SNEGSKA (reference sequence). CDR3 nucleotides: TGCAGTGCTAGTGGATACACTGAAGCTTTCTTT. This codes for CSASGYTEAFF.

The chain employs TRBV20-1 and TRBJ1-1; 9 nucleotides match TRBD1. Trimming took 6 bases from V and 12 from J; bases not matched to a gene: 5. The CDR3 sequence is 10 residues long. Germline-derived CDR1 and CDR2 are DFQATT and SNEGSKA (reference sequence). The DNA for the CDR3 is TGCAGTGCCACCGACAGGGGGTCTTTCTTT. Translated, it gives CSATDRGSFF.

This clone was seen more than once but under ten times. The chain links TRBV9 to TRBJ1-1; maybe TRBD1 (6 bases). There are 13 residues in the CDR3. Trimming took 4 bases from V and 10 from J, leaving 17 bases between them. Germline assignment: CDR1 SGDLS and CDR2 YYNGEE. This CDR3 is CASSLRDGGPAFF. The CDR3 bases are TGTGCCAGCAGCTTAAGGGACGGGGGGCCAGCTTTCTTT. The full variable domain, in which reference TRBV9 and TRBJ1-1 provide the parts outside the CDR3, is DSGVTQTPKHLITATGQRVTLRCSPRSGDLSVYWYQQSLDQGLQFLIQYYNGEERAKGNILERFSAQQFPDLHSELNLSSLELGDSALYFCASSLRDGGPAFFGQGTRLTVV.

The CDR3 is CSVGKTGSYEQYF. The CDR3 DNA reads TGCAGCGTTGGAAAGACAGGGTCCTACGAGCAGTACTTC. The chain couples TRBV29-1 to TRBJ2-7; TRBD1 aligns across 7 bases. Germline V lookup: CDR1 SQVTM, CDR2 ANQGSEA. The CDR3 totals 13 residues. The trim removed 4 bases at V and 1 base at J, leaving 4 bases unmatched.

This clone has more than one count but fewer than ten. This chain connects TRBV6-5 to TRBJ2-3; 7 nucleotides line up with TRBD1. Looked up from germline, CDR1 is MNHEY and CDR2 is SVGAGI. The CDR3 spans 15 residues. With 6 bases clipped from V and 2 bases from J, the junction kept 8 bases outside the gene matches. The CDR3 DNA sequence: TGTGCCAGCAGATCGGGACAGCGTATCACAGATACGCAGTATTTT. This gives the protein CASRSGQRITDTQYF.

The V call is TRBV5-1, the J call TRBJ1-2; 8 bases agree with TRBD1. Germline V lookup: CDR1 SGHRS, CDR2 YFSETQ. Trimming removed 4 bases from V and 2 bases from J; junction bases left unmatched: 10. This CDR3 comprises 16 residues. The CDR3 is CASSISPGQENYGYTF. The DNA for the CDR3 is TGCGCCAGCAGCATATCCCCGGGACAGGAAAACTATGGCTACACCTTC.

Concerning this clone: With only one base between it and a far larger clone, this is likely a read error. This rearrangement joins TRBV9 to TRBJ1-1; D unresolved. This CDR3 region has 12 residues. Trimming removed 4 bases at V and 12 bases at J, with 16 bases between. Germline lookup yields CDR1 SGDLS and CDR2 YYNGEE. In DNA, the CDR3 is TGTGCCAGCAGCCCGTGGAGGATCAAACCTTTCTTT. It codes for CASSPWRIKPFF.

This clone appeared a single time. This chain links TRBV7-8 with TRBJ2-6, with D perhaps TRBD1 (6 bases). V dropped 5 bases and J dropped 0 bases, with 17 bases sitting between them. Germline CDR1 SGHVS, CDR2 FQNEAQ. This CDR3 has 18 amino acids. The CDR3 loop is CASSRTGTQLSGANVLTF. The CDR3 nucleotides read TGTGCCAGCAGCAGAACAGGGACACAACTCTCTGGGGCCAACGTCCTGACTTTC.

Only a few counts were recorded for this clone. The chain carries TRBV7-2 and TRBJ1-3; 9 bases align to TRBD1. The germline gives CDR1 SGHTA, CDR2 FQGNSA. Trimming took 0 bases from V and 4 from J; bases not matched to a gene: 7. CDR3 size: 17 residues. The DNA for the CDR3 is TGTGCCAGCAGCTTAGCCGGGACAGGGTTCGCGGGAAACACCATATATTTT. Its protein product is CASSLAGTGFAGNTIYF.

The rearrangement uses TRBV19 and TRBJ2-7; 11 nucleotides match TRBD2. The V gene end was trimmed by 3 bases and the J gene end by 2 bases; junction bases not matched to a gene: 6. From germline, CDR1 is LNHDA and CDR2 SQIVND (reference sequence). The CDR3 is 16 amino acids. The CDR3 reads CASSMRRLAGTYEQYF. For the CDR3, the DNA is TGTGCCAGTAGTATGCGGAGACTAGCGGGGACCTACGAGCAGTACTTC.